Described below is a single T cell receptor beta chain sequence and its context. This entry is derived from a study of T cell responses to AZD1222 COVID-19 vaccine. Germline trimming cut 2 bases from V and 4 bases from J; bases unmatched to any gene: 4. There are 15 residues in the CDR3. Germline V lookup: CDR1 SGHNT, CDR2 YYREEE (reference sequence). Assay used: immunoSEQ multiplex PCR; TCRdb lists only in-frame clones, some missing. This sample has under 200,000 clones, with about 92% found just once. This clonotype originated in an adult in good health. The sequences come from peripheral blood, collected on day 0 of AZD1222 vaccination. The rearrangement joins TRBV5-4 to TRBJ2-7; TRBD2 aligns across 12 bases. The CDR3 region is CASSFASGGAYEQYF. CDR3 nucleotide sequence: TGTGCCAGCAGCTTTGCTAGCGGGGGGGCGTACGAGCAGTACTTC. The full variable domain, completed using reference TRBV5-4 and TRBJ2-7, is ETGVTQSPTHLIKTRGQQVTLRCSSQSGHNTVSWYQQALGQGPQFIFQYYREEENGRGNFPPRFSGLQFPNYSSELNVNALELDDSALYLCASSFASGGAYEQYFGPGTRLTVT.